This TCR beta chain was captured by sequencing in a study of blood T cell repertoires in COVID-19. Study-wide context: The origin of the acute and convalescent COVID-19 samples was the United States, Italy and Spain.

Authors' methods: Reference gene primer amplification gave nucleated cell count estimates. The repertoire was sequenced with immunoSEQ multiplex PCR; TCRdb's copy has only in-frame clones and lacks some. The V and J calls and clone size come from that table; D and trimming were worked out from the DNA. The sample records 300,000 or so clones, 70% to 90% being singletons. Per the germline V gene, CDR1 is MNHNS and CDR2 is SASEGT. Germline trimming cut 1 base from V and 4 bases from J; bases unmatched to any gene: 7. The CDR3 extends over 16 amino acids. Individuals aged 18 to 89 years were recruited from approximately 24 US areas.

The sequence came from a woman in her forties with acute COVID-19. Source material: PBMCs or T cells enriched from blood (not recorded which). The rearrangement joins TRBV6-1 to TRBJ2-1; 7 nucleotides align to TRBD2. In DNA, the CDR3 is TGTGCCAGCAGTGAAGTAATTGGGGGGGATTACAATGAGCAGTTCTTC. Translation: CASSEVIGGDYNEQFF.